The 32 T cell receptor beta chains below come from one sample, sequenced in a study of resident and recirculating memory T cells in vitiligo. Using immunoSEQ multiplex PCR, the repertoire was profiled, and TCRdb retains in-frame clones only, with some absent. The sample has tens of thousands of clones, 90% to 95% seen once. Material for sequencing was blood. Receptors were obtained from a male donor with vitiligo.

The V call is TRBV5-6, the J call TRBJ1-4; TRBD1 matches 7 bases. Germline CDR1 reads SGHDT; CDR2 reads YYEEEE. After removal of 3 bases from V and 0 bases from J, the junction contained 11 bases not matched to a gene. This CDR3 contains 18 residues. The CDR3 loop is CASSSKGDRVSTNEKLFF. Written as DNA, the CDR3 is TGTGCCAGCAGCTCGAAAGGAGACAGGGTGTCAACTAATGAAAAACTGTTTTTT.

The V gene is TRBV29-1, the J gene TRBJ1-1, with D perhaps TRBD1 (5 bases). Trimming removed 4 bases at V and 6 bases at J, with 18 bases between. The CDR3 runs to 14 residues. Germline CDR1 and CDR2: SQVTM and ANQGSEA. CDR3 bases: TGCAGCGTTGGTCTAGTGGGGCGCGTCCCTGAAGCTTTCTTT. As protein: CSVGLVGRVPEAFF.

This clone has a single count. The chain carries TRBV7-8 and TRBJ1-1; no clear D. V lost 5 bases and J 6 bases, leaving 16 bases between the germline ends. CDR3 length: 14 residues. Germline values: CDR1 SGHVS, CDR2 FQNEAQ. The CDR3 reads CASSPTGGYAEAFF. CDR3 in DNA: TGTGCCAGCAGCCCGACCGGCGGGTACGCTGAAGCTTTCTTT. Combining the CDR3 with reference TRBV7-8 and TRBJ1-1 gives the whole variable domain GAGVSQSPRYKVAKRGQDVALRCDPISGHVSLFWYQQALGQGPEFLTYFQNEAQLDKSGLPSDRFFAERPEGSVSTLKIQRTQQEDSAVYLCASSPTGGYAEAFFGQGTRLTVV.

This sequence joins TRBV7-2 and TRBJ2-3; maybe TRBD1 (6 bases). Trimming removed 2 bases from V and 7 bases from J, with 13 bases in between. CDR1 is SGHTA and CDR2 is FQGNSA in the germline V gene. CDR3 length: 14 residues. The chain's CDR3 is CASSLSSQGNTQYF. DNA of the CDR3: TGTGCCAGCAGCTTATCATCGCAGGGGAATACGCAGTATTTT.

The CDR3 here is CASSLNSGSQETQYF. The CDR3 coding sequence is TGCGCCAGCAGCCTCAATAGCGGGAGCCAAGAGACCCAGTACTTC. J is TRBJ2-5 and V is TRBV5-1, with 9 bases matching TRBD2. V gave up 4 bases and J gave up 1 base; unmatched junction bases: 5. The germline V gene encodes CDR1 SGHRS and CDR2 YFSETQ. The CDR3 contains 15 residues.

The rearrangement links TRBV7-3 to TRBJ1-2; D might be TRBD1 (6 bases). This CDR3 comprises 16 residues. Per the germline V gene, CDR1 is SGHTA and CDR2 is FQGTGA. Between the trimmed V and J ends, which lost 5 bases and 1 base, there was a span of 17 bases. The CDR3 DNA follows: TGTGCCAGCAGCCCCTCGGGGGGGCCACTTAACTATGGCTACACCTTC. Translated: CASSPSGGPLNYGYTF.

V is TRBV5-6 and J is TRBJ1-6, with 11 bases that match TRBD1. The CDR3 extends over 17 amino acids. Germline V gene sequence: CDR1 SGHDT, CDR2 YYEEEE. With V trimmed by 4 bases and J by 1 base, 4 bases remained unmatched. The CDR3, as DNA: TGTGCCAGCAGCGAGGACAGGGGGCTTTCCTATAATTCACCCCTCCACTTT. As protein: CASSEDRGLSYNSPLHF. Filled out from reference TRBV5-6 and TRBJ1-6, the complete variable domain reads DAGVTQSPTHLIKTRGQQVTLRCSPKSGHDTVSWYQQALGQGPQFIFQYYEEEERQRGNFPDRFSGHQFPNYSSELNVNALLLGDSALYLCASSEDRGLSYNSPLHFGNGTRLTVT.

This chain links TRBV7-2 with TRBJ1-3; D gene ambiguous. The germline CDR1 and CDR2 sequences are SGHTA and FQGNSA. V was clipped by 2 bases and J by 0 bases, with 11 bases between them. This CDR3 region has 16 residues. CDR3 DNA: TGTGCCAGCAGCTTAATCAGTCCCAGCTCTGGAAACACCATATATTTT. Translating gives CASSLISPSSGNTIYF.

The J gene is TRBJ2-3, the V gene TRBV5-1; maybe TRBD2 (6 bases). Trimming stripped 0 bases from V and 2 bases from J, with 10 bases between. The germline V gene encodes CDR1 SGHRS and CDR2 YFSETQ. The CDR3 covers 15 residues. The CDR3 region is CASSLVTLATDTQYF. In DNA form, the CDR3 reads TGCGCCAGCAGCTTGGTTACACTAGCCACAGATACGCAGTATTTT.

J is TRBJ2-2 and V is TRBV13, with 8 bases matching TRBD1. After removal of 5 bases from V and 6 bases from J, the junction contained 11 bases not matched to a gene. There are 16 residues in the CDR3. Per the germline V gene, CDR1 is PRHDT and CDR2 is FYEKMQ (reference sequence). The CDR3 DNA reads as TGTGCCAGCAGCCCAACCCCGGACAGGGCCGCCGGGGAGCTGTTTTTT. It codes for CASSPTPDRAAGELFF.

This chain connects TRBV5-8 to TRBJ1-6; D is unresolved. Trimming left V 3 bases short and J 3 bases short, with 10 bases between. The CDR3 runs 15 residues. Germline CDR1 SGHTS, CDR2 YDEGEE. The CDR3 DNA sequence: TGTGCCAGCAGCTCCTTCGGACTCTATAATTCACCCCTCCACTTT. Residues: CASSSFGLYNSPLHF.

The chain uses TRBV30 and TRBJ1-1, with TRBD1 identical over 7 bases. CDR1 and CDR2 from the germline V gene are GTSNPN and SVGIG (reference sequence). V dropped 4 bases and J dropped 1; count of bases not matched to a gene: 6. The CDR3 covers 14 residues. The CDR3 nucleotides are TGTGCCTGGAACAGGGGACGGACGAACACTGAAGCTTTCTTT. It translates to CAWNRGRTNTEAFF.

This clone was seen only a few times. The chain uses TRBV5-1 and TRBJ1-2, with no clear D. The CDR3 is made up of 15 amino acids. CDR1 is SGHRS and CDR2 is YFSETQ in the germline V gene. The germline V and J ends were trimmed by 1 base and 8 bases, with 18 bases remaining between them. CDR3 nucleotide sequence: TGCGCCAGCAGCTTGTCCTTCGACACCAGAAGGGGCTACACCTTC. This gives the protein CASSLSFDTRRGYTF.

This chain connects TRBV30 to TRBJ1-3; D remains ambiguous. The CDR3 runs 11 residues. The V gene's germline CDR1 is GTSNPN and CDR2 SVGIG (reference sequence). Trimming took off 0 bases at V and 11 bases at J, with 8 bases between the two ends. CDR3 nucleotide sequence: TGTGCCTGGAGTGTACCCCGGGCCATATATTTT. It translates to CAWSVPRAIYF.

The rearrangement uses TRBV6-1 and TRBJ1-1; TRBD1 agrees at 7 bases. CDR3 size: 17 residues. V lost 3 bases and J lost 0; bases outside the gene matches: 10. Germline loops: CDR1 MNHNS, CDR2 SASEGT. The CDR3 region is CASSDGQDIPLNTEAFF. The CDR3 region has the DNA TGTGCCAGCAGTGATGGACAGGACATCCCACTGAACACTGAAGCTTTCTTT.

This chain connects TRBV4-2 to TRBJ1-1; D not certain. Germline lookup yields CDR1 LGHNA and CDR2 YNFKEQ. The germline V and J ends were trimmed by 0 bases and 12 bases, with 17 bases remaining between them. The CDR3 covers 14 residues. The CDR3 nucleotides read TGTGCCAGCAGCCAAGATACCTCGGTTGTGGTGACTTTCTTT. Encoded protein: CASSQDTSVVVTFF.

This clone was picked up a small number of times. The rearrangement links TRBV19 to TRBJ2-2; 10 bases agree with TRBD1. The J segment lost 7 bases and the V segment lost 7 bases, leaving 6 bases of the junction unmatched. The germline CDR1 and CDR2 sequences are LNHDA and SQIVND (reference sequence). This CDR3 has 14 residues. In DNA form, the CDR3 reads TGTGCCAGTATGAGACAGGGGGCGAGCGGGGAGCTGTTTTTT. This encodes CASMRQGASGELFF. The variable domain in full, completed from reference TRBV19 and TRBJ2-2, reads DGGITQSPKYLFRKEGQNVTLSCEQNLNHDAMYWYRQDPGQGLRLIYYSQIVNDFQKGDIAEGYSVSREKKESFPLTVTSAQKNPTAFYLCASMRQGASGELFFGEGSRLTVL.

This clone is a singleton in its sample. The CDR3 reads CASSLSPTGGREKLFF. The DNA for the CDR3 is TGTGCCAGCAGCTTAAGTCCTACAGGGGGCCGGGAAAAACTGTTTTTT. The V and J genes are TRBV7-9 and TRBJ1-4; 9 positions match TRBD1. The CDR3 covers 16 residues. Looked up from germline, CDR1 is SEHNR and CDR2 is FQNEAQ (reference sequence). V trimming: 2 bases; J trimming: 8 bases; junction bases outside the gene matches: 9.

This chain links TRBV7-2 with TRBJ2-7, with 9 bases aligning to TRBD2. The germline V gene encodes CDR1 SGHTA and CDR2 FQGNSA. V was pared by 1 base and J by 3 bases, with 4 bases of the junction left unmatched. The CDR3 is 15 amino acids. For the CDR3, the DNA is TGTGCCAGCAGCTTAGGTCCTAGCGGGAACTACGAGCAGTACTTC. Translated, it gives CASSLGPSGNYEQYF.

This chain links TRBV23-1 with TRBJ2-7; D is possibly TRBD1 (6 bases). TRBV23-1 is treated as an ORF (open reading frame) with a function not yet certain. CDR3 length: 14 amino acids. The V end lost 5 bases, the J end lost 2 bases, and 13 bases lay between the germline ends. CDR3 DNA: TGCGCCAGCAGTTGTAACAGGGTAGCCTACGAGCAGTACTTC. Amino acid sequence: CASSCNRVAYEQYF.

The chain combines TRBV6-1 with TRBJ1-2; no clear D gene. This CDR3 has 15 residues. Germline V CDR1 and CDR2: MNHNS, SASEGT. V was cut by 1 base and J by 0 bases, with 9 bases left in between. CDR3 nucleotide sequence: TGTGCCAGCAGTGAAGGGCCACCAGCTAACTATGGCTACACCTTC. It specifies CASSEGPPANYGYTF.

The chain couples TRBV28 to TRBJ1-2; 7 nucleotides match TRBD1. The junction had 9 bases not matched to a gene; V was cut back by 4 bases and J by 4 bases. The CDR3 runs to 15 residues. Looked up from germline, CDR1 is MDHEN and CDR2 is SYDVKM. In DNA, the CDR3 is TGTGCCAGCAGTTCCACAGGGGCCCGATCCTATGGCTACACCTTC. Protein: CASSSTGARSYGYTF.

This chain links TRBV4-3 with TRBJ1-1; 7 bases are shared with TRBD1. The CDR3 contains 16 residues. Germline V gives CDR1 LGHNA, CDR2 YSLEER. The trim removed 3 bases at V and 4 bases at J, leaving 11 bases unmatched. The CDR3 here is CASSQDIPGQPTEAFF. CDR3 DNA: TGCGCCAGCAGCCAGGACATTCCGGGACAGCCCACTGAAGCTTTCTTT.

V usage is TRBV7-2 and J usage is TRBJ1-2; 7 nucleotides match TRBD1. This CDR3 is 15 amino acids long. V lost 0 bases, J lost 4 bases, and 5 bases stayed unmatched. The germline gives CDR1 SGHTA, CDR2 FQGNSA. CDR3 DNA sequence: TGTGCCAGCAGCTTAGCCCCGGGACAGCTCTATGGCTACACCTTC. This codes for CASSLAPGQLYGYTF.

The rearrangement links TRBV4-2 to TRBJ2-3; TRBD2 matches 10 bases. V gave up 0 bases and J gave up 0 bases; unmatched junction bases: 9. CDR1 and CDR2 from the germline V gene are LGHNA and YNFKEQ. The length of the CDR3 is 19 residues. The CDR3 sequence is CASSQEGLAITYSTDTQYF. The DNA for the CDR3 is TGTGCCAGCAGCCAAGAGGGACTAGCGATCACATACAGCACAGATACGCAGTATTTT.

The rearrangement joins TRBV27 to TRBJ1-1; D gene unclear. CDR1 and CDR2 (germline): MNHEY, SMNVEV (reference sequence). The CDR3 spans 16 residues. With 3 bases removed from V and 1 base from J, the gap between germline ends came to 15 bases. The CDR3 DNA reads TGTGCCAGCAGTTTCGCGGGGAGAGCATGGAACACTGAAGCTTTCTTT. Its translation is CASSFAGRAWNTEAFF.

The chain has TRBV2 and TRBJ1-6, with D perhaps matching TRBD1 (5 bases). The germline V and J ends were trimmed by 10 bases and 7 bases, with 14 bases remaining between them. Germline CDR1 reads SNHLY; CDR2 reads FYNNEI. This CDR3 contains 13 residues. CDR3: CAIQGAANSPLHF. The CDR3 DNA reads as TGTGCCATCCAGGGCGCAGCAAATTCACCCCTCCACTTT.

J is TRBJ1-2 and V is TRBV10-3, with TRBD1 matching 11 bases. The CDR3 extends over 17 amino acids. After removal of 7 bases from V and 5 bases from J, the junction contained 15 bases not matched to a gene. Germline-derived CDR1 and CDR2 are ENHRY and SYGVKD. The CDR3 is CAIKPGTGGFRQYGYTF. CDR3 nucleotide sequence: TGTGCCATCAAACCCGGGACAGGGGGTTTCCGACAATATGGCTACACCTTC.

The J gene is TRBJ1-2, the V gene TRBV4-3, with D possibly being TRBD1 (5 bases). Germline V CDR1 and CDR2: LGHNA, YSLEER. The CDR3 has 15 residues. Between the trimmed V and J ends, which lost 1 base and 5 bases, there was a span of 14 bases. CDR3 region: CASSQVGRGGYGYTF. DNA for the CDR3: TGCGCCAGCAGCCAAGTGGGAAGGGGAGGGTATGGCTACACCTTC.

This sequence joins TRBV11-2 and TRBJ2-5; 8 nucleotides align to TRBD1. The V gene's germline CDR1 is SGHAT and CDR2 FQNNGV. The CDR3 totals 13 residues. The V gene end was trimmed by 6 bases and the J gene end by 1 base; junction bases not matched to a gene: 1. The CDR3 DNA reads TGTGCCAGCAGTACAGGGGGCCAAGAGACCCAGTACTTC. It is translated as CASSTGGQETQYF.

This clone has a handful of counts. The CDR3 region has the DNA TGCGCCAGCAGCTTGAGGACAGGGGCGACGAACACTGAAGCTTTCTTT. This encodes CASSLRTGATNTEAFF. The gene calls are TRBV5-1 and TRBJ1-1; 9 positions agree with TRBD1. Germline lookup yields CDR1 SGHRS and CDR2 YFSETQ. CDR3 length: 16 amino acids. Unmatched junction bases numbered 5, after V lost 1 base and J lost 1 base.

This chain uses TRBV10-3 with TRBJ1-2, with 7 bases lining up with TRBD1. Unmatched junction bases numbered 5, after V lost 3 bases and J lost 1 base. Germline CDR1 reads ENHRY; CDR2 reads SYGVKD. The CDR3 totals 15 residues. The CDR3 sequence: CAISEQGSLNYGYTF. CDR3 bases: TGTGCCATCAGTGAACAGGGGTCCCTTAACTATGGCTACACCTTC.